This T cell receptor (beta chain) originates from a study of T cells in women clearing cervical HPV infection. Turning to this clone: With the read ending 3 residues before the CDR3 end, the germline J gene is used to fill in that end.

Average input was around 1,300 ng genomic DNA for immunoSEQ TCR beta CDR3 amplification. The table came from immunoSEQ multiplex PCR; TCRdb's copy has only in-frame clones and leaves some out. The sample's table shows some 41,000 clones. There are 14 residues in the CDR3. V lost 2 bases and J 3 bases, leaving 10 bases between the germline ends. CDR1 and CDR2 (germline): MDHEN, SYDVKM. Source material: blood buffy coat. V is TRBV28 and J is TRBJ1-2; the D gene is possibly TRBD1 (5 bases). The sequence was obtained from a woman aged 18 to 75 with a cervical HPV16 infection that either progressed to CIN3+ or cleared (not recorded which). The CDR3 spells CASSLGGEDYGYTF. Partial CDR3 DNA: TGTGCCAGCAGTTTAGGGGGGGAGGACTATGGC.